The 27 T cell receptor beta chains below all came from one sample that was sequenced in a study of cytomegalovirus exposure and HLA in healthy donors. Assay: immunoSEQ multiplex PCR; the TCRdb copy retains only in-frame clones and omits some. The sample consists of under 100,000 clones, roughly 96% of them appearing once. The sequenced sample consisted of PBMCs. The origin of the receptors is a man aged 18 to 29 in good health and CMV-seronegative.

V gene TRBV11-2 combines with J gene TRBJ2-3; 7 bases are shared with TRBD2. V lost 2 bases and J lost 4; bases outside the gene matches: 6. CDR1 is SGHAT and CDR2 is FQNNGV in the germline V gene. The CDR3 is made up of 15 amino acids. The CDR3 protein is CASSLIGGSSDTQYF. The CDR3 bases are TGTGCCAGCAGCTTAATCGGCGGGAGCTCAGATACGCAGTATTTT.

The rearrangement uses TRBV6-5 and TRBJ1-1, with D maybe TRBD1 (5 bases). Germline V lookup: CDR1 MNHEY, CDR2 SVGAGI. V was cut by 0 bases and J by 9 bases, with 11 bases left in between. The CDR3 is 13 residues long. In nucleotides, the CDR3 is TGTGCCAGCAGTTACTCACGGGAGGGGAAAGCTTTCTTT. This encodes CASSYSREGKAFF.

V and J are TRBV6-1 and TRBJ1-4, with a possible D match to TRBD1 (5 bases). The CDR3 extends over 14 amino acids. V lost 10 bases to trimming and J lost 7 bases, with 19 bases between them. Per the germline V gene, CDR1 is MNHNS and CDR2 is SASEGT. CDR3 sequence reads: CAIPSGGVGEKLFF. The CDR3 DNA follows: TGTGCCATCCCTTCCGGGGGGGTGGGTGAAAAACTGTTTTTT.

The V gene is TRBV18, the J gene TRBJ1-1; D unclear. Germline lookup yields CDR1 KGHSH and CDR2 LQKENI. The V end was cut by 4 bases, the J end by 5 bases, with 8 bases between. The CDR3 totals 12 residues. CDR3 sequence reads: CASSLTGTEAFF. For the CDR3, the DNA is TGTGCCAGCTCACTTACCGGGACTGAAGCTTTCTTT.

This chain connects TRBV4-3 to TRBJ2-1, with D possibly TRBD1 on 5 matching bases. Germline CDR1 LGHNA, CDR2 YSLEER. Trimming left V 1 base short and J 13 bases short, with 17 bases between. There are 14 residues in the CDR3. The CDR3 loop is CASSQVPPVQGQFF. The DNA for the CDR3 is TGCGCCAGCAGCCAAGTTCCCCCCGTGCAGGGCCAGTTCTTC.

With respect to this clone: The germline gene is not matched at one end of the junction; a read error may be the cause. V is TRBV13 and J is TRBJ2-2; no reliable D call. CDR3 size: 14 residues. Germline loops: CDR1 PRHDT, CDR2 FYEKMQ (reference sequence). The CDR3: CASSFGRNPGELFF. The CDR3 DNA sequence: TGTGCCAGCAGCTTCGGCAGGAACCCCGGGGAGCTGTTTTTT.

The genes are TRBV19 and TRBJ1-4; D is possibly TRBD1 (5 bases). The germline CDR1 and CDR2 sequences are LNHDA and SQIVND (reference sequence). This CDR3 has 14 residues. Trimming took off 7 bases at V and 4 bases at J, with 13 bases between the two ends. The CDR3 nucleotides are TGTGCCAGTACTCCTAGGGGTGGTAATGAAAAACTGTTTTTT. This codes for CASTPRGGNEKLFF.

CDR3 in amino acids: CAFQRGTGELFF. The CDR3 nucleotides read TGTGCCTTTCAACGGGGGACCGGGGAGCTGTTTTTT. The genes are TRBV10-3 and TRBJ2-2, with a possible D match to TRBD2 (6 bases). Trimming cost V 11 bases and J 5 bases, with 12 bases left between them. In germline, CDR1 is ENHRY, CDR2 SYGVKD. The CDR3 length is 12 residues.

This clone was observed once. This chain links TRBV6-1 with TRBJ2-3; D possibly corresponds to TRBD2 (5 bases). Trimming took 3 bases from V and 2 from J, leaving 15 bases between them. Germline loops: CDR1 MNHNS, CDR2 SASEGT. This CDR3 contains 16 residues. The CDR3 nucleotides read TGTGCCAGCAGTGAGACCCCCGGGAATCCCACAGATACGCAGTATTTT. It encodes CASSETPGNPTDTQYF.

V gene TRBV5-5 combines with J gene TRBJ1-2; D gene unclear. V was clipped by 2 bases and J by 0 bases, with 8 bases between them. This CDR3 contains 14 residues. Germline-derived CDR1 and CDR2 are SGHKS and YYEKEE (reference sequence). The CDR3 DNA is TGTGCCAGCAGCTTAAGGAGAGCTAACTATGGCTACACCTTC. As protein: CASSLRRANYGYTF.

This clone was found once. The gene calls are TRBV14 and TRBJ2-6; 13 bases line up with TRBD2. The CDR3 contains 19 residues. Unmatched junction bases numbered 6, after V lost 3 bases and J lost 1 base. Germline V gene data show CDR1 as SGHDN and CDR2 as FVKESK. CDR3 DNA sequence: TGTGCCAGCAGCCACCTCAAGGGACTAGCGGGATCTGGGGCCAACGTCCTGACTTTC. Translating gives CASSHLKGLAGSGANVLTF.

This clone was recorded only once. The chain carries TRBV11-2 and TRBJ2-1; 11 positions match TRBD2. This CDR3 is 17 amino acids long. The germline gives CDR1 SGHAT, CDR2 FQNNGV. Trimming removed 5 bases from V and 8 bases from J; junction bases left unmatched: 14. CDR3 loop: CASSPPGLAVVMDEQFF. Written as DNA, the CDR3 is TGTGCCAGCAGCCCACCGGGACTAGCGGTGGTTATGGATGAGCAGTTCTTC.

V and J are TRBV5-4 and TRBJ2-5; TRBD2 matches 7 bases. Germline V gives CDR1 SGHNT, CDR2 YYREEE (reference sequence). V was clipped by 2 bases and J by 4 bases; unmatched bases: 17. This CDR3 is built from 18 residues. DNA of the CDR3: TGTGCCAGCAGCTTTGAGGTCGGTAGGCTAGCGGTTTCAGAGACCCAGTACTTC. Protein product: CASSFEVGRLAVSETQYF.

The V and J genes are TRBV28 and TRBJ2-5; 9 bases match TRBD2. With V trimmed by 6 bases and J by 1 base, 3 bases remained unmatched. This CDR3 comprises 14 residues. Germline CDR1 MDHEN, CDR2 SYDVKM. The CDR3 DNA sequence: TGTGCCAGCAGGACTAGCGGCACCCAAGAGACCCAGTACTTC. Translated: CASRTSGTQETQYF. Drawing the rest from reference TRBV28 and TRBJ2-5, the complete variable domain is DVKVTQSSRYLVKRTGEKVFLECVQDMDHENMFWYRQDPGLGLRLIYFSYDVKMKEKGDIPEGYSVSREKKERFSLILESASTNQTSMYLCASRTSGTQETQYFGPGTRLLVL.

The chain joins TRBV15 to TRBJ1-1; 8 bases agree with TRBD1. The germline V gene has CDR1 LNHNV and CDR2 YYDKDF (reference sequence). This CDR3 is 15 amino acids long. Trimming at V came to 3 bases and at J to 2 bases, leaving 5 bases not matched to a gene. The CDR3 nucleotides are TGTGCCACCAGCAGTTGGGACAGGTTTAACACTGAAGCTTTCTTT. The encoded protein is CATSSWDRFNTEAFF.

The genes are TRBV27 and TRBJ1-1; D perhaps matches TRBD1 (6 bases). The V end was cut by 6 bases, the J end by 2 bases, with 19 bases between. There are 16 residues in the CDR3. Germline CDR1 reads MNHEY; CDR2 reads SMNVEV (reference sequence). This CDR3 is CASSNPRRGKNTEAFF. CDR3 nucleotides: TGTGCCAGCAGCAACCCTAGAAGGGGGAAAAACACTGAAGCTTTCTTT.

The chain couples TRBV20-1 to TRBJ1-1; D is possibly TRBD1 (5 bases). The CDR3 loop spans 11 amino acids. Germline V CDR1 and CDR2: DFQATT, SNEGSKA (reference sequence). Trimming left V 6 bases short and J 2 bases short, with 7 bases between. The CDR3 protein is CSARDNTEAFF. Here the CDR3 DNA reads TGCAGTGCGCGGGACAACACTGAAGCTTTCTTT.

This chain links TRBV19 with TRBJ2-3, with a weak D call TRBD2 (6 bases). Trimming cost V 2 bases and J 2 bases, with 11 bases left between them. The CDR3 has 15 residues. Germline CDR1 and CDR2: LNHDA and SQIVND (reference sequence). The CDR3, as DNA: TGTGCCAGTAGTATATCGCGGGGCCACACAGATACGCAGTATTTT. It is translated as CASSISRGHTDTQYF. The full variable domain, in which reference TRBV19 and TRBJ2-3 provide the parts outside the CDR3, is DGGITQSPKYLFRKEGQNVTLSCEQNLNHDAMYWYRQDPGQGLRLIYYSQIVNDFQKGDIAEGYSVSREKKESFPLTVTSAQKNPTAFYLCASSISRGHTDTQYFGPGTRLTVL.

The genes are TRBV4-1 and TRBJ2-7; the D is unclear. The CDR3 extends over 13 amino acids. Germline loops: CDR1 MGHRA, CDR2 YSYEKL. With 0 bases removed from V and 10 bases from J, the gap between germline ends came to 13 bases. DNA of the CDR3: TGCGCCAGCAGCCAAGATGATAGTCACCTCCAGTACTTC. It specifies CASSQDDSHLQYF.

The CDR3 reads CASSSTGQGITEAFF. The CDR3 DNA sequence: TGTGCCAGCAGCTCTACTGGACAGGGGATCACTGAAGCTTTCTTT. J is TRBJ1-1 and V is TRBV5-4, with 9 bases fitting TRBD1. The CDR3 runs to 15 residues. V gave up 3 bases and J gave up 4 bases; unmatched junction bases: 7. The germline V gene encodes CDR1 SGHNT and CDR2 YYREEE (reference sequence).

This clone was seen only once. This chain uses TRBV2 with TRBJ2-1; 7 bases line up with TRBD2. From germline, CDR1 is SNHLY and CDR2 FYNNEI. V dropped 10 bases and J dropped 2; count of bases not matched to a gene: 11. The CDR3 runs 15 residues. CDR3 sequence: CANSDWEGAYNEQFF. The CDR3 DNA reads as TGTGCCAACTCGGATTGGGAGGGCGCCTACAATGAGCAGTTCTTC. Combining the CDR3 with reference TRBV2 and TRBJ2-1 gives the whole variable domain EPEVTQTPSHQVTQMGQEVILRCVPISNHLYFYWYRQILGQKVEFLVSFYNNEISEKSEIFDDQFSVERPDGSNFTLKIRSTKLEDSAMYFCANSDWEGAYNEQFFGPGTRLTVL.

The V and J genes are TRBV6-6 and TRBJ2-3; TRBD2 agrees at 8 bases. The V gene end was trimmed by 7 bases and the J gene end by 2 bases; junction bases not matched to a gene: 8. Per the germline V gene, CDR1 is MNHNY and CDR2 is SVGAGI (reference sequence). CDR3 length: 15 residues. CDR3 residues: CASTMVAGYTDTQYF. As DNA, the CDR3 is TGTGCCAGCACTATGGTAGCGGGATACACAGATACGCAGTATTTT.

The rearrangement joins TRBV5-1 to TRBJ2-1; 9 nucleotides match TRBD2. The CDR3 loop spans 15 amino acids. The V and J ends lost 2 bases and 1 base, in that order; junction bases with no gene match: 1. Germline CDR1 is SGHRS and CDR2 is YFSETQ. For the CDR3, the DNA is TGCGCCAGCAGCTTCGCGGGAGGGTCCTACAATGAGCAGTTCTTC. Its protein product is CASSFAGGSYNEQFF.

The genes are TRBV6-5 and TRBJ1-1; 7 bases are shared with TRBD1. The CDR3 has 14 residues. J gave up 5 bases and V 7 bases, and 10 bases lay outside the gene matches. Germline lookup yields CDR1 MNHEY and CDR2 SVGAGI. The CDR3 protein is CASNELRGRTEAFF. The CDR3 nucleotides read TGTGCCAGCAACGAATTGAGGGGGCGGACTGAAGCTTTCTTT.

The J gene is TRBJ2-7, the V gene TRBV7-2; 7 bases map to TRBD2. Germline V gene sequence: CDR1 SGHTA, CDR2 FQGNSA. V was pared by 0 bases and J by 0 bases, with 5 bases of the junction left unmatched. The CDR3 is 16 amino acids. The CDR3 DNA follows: TGTGCCAGCAGCTTAGCTGGCGGGAGCTTCTCCTACGAGCAGTACGTC. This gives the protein CASSLAGGSFSYEQYV.

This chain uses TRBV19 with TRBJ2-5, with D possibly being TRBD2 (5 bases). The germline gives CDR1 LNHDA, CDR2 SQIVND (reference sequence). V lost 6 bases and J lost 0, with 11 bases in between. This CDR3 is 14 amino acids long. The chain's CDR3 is CASSDWRYQETQYF. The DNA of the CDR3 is TGTGCCAGTAGCGACTGGAGGTACCAAGAGACCCAGTACTTC. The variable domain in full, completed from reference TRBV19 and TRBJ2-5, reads DGGITQSPKYLFRKEGQNVTLSCEQNLNHDAMYWYRQDPGQGLRLIYYSQIVNDFQKGDIAEGYSVSREKKESFPLTVTSAQKNPTAFYLCASSDWRYQETQYFGPGTRLLVL.

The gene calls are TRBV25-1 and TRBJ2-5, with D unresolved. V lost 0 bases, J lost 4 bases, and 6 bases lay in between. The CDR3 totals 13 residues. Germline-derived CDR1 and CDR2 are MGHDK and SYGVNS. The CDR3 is CASSEYIRETQYF. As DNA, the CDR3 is TGTGCCAGCAGTGAATATATTCGAGAGACCCAGTACTTC.